The 18 T cell receptor beta chains in this list originate from one sample, sequenced in a study of blood T cell repertoires in COVID-19. The repertoire was sequenced with immunoSEQ multiplex PCR; TCRdb's copy has only in-frame clones and lacks some. The table lists about 270,000 clones, approximately 88% of them singletons. Sequenced sample: peripheral blood. These receptor sequences come from a middle-aged man with acute or convalescent COVID-19.

The chain is built from TRBV5-1 and TRBJ1-3; D is ambiguous. V was pared by 4 bases and J by 2 bases, with 19 bases between. Germline-derived CDR1 and CDR2 are SGHRS and YFSETQ. This CDR3 spans 17 amino acids. The CDR3, as DNA: TGCGCCAGCAGCCAAGGATCGGGTTCGTTCGCTGGAAACACCATATATTTT. It codes for CASSQGSGSFAGNTIYF.

CDR3 region: CASSFDSASYEQYF. CDR3 DNA sequence: TGTGCCAGCAGCTTTGACTCGGCCTCCTACGAGCAGTACTTC. The chain has TRBV7-9 and TRBJ2-7; D call uncertain. The CDR3 loop spans 14 amino acids. V was cut by 3 bases and J by 0 bases, with 9 bases left in between. Germline loops: CDR1 SEHNR, CDR2 FQNEAQ (reference sequence).

The genes are TRBV9 and TRBJ1-6; a weak D match, TRBD1 (6 bases). The CDR3 is 13 amino acids. CDR1 is SGDLS, CDR2 YYNGEE, per germline. V was clipped by 0 bases and J by 9 bases, with 7 bases between them. The CDR3 nucleotides are TGTGCCAGCAGCGTAGAAGGGGGTTCACCCCTCCACTTT. It codes for CASSVEGGSPLHF.

The chain has TRBV30 and TRBJ1-2, with D unresolved. V lost 2 bases, J lost 5 bases, and 15 bases lay in between. This CDR3 is 14 amino acids long. Germline CDR1 reads GTSNPN; CDR2 reads SVGIG (reference sequence). CDR3 in DNA: TGTGCCTGGAGTCGGGAGTCCCTGACTTATGGCTACACCTTC. This codes for CAWSRESLTYGYTF.

This clone was recorded once. Written as DNA, the CDR3 is TGTGCCAGCAGAGACCCTTGGGACAGGGAGCGGCCGTACTTC. Its protein is CASRDPWDRERPYF. V and J are TRBV6-5 and TRBJ2-7; 9 nucleotides align to TRBD1. CDR3 length: 14 residues. Trimming took 6 bases from V and 12 from J; bases not matched to a gene: 15. Germline V gene data show CDR1 as MNHEY and CDR2 as SVGAGI.

V is TRBV19 and J is TRBJ1-5; tentative D call: TRBD1 (5 bases). Trimming pared 3 bases from V and 5 bases from J, leaving 8 bases between. Germline assignment: CDR1 LNHDA and CDR2 SQIVND (reference sequence). The CDR3 covers 13 residues. CDR3 coding DNA: TGTGCCAGTAGTATCAGGGATGATCAGCCCCAGCATTTT. It translates to CASSIRDDQPQHF.

The V call is TRBV7-3, the J call TRBJ1-1; a weak D match, TRBD1 (5 bases). From germline, CDR1 is SGHTA and CDR2 FQGTGA. CDR3 length: 14 residues. V was clipped by 5 bases and J by 1 base, with 11 bases between them. This chain's CDR3 is CASSGSGGNTEAFF. In DNA, the CDR3 is TGTGCCAGCAGCGGAAGCGGGGGGAACACTGAAGCTTTCTTT.

The chain combines TRBV2 with TRBJ2-3; D might be TRBD1 (5 bases). The CDR3 has 12 residues. V lost 6 bases to trimming and J lost 5 bases, with 9 bases between them. CDR1 and CDR2 (germline): SNHLY, FYNNEI. The CDR3 loop reads CASRGRGDTQYF. The CDR3 DNA is TGTGCCAGCAGGGGGCGCGGAGATACGCAGTATTTT.

This chain links TRBV2 with TRBJ2-5; weak D call: TRBD1 (5 bases). Trimming left V 7 bases short and J 2 bases short, with 14 bases between. Germline lookup yields CDR1 SNHLY and CDR2 FYNNEI. The length of the CDR3 is 14 residues. CDR3 nucleotide sequence: TGTGCCAGCAATACAGGCTACCGGCAAGAGACCCAGTACTTC. Its protein is CASNTGYRQETQYF.

This clone came up a few times. The CDR3 DNA is TGTGCCAGCAGCTTTTACCAGGGAGGGAACACCGGGGAGCTGTTTTTT. It yields the protein CASSFYQGGNTGELFF. The chain has TRBV5-4 and TRBJ2-2; tentatively, D is TRBD2 (6 bases). CDR3 length equals 16 residues. Trimming shortened V by 2 bases and J by 1 base, and 12 bases separated the two germline ends. Germline V gene lookup returns CDR1 SGHNT and CDR2 YYREEE (reference sequence).

This clone was found a few times. J is TRBJ2-5 and V is TRBV5-6, with TRBD2 as a possible D gene (5 bases). This CDR3 has 15 amino acids. V dropped 4 bases and J dropped 2 bases, with 15 bases sitting between them. Germline V CDR1 and CDR2: SGHDT, YYEEEE. The CDR3 here is CASSQEGVWQETQYF. CDR3 coding DNA: TGTGCCAGCAGCCAAGAGGGAGTGTGGCAAGAGACCCAGTACTTC. Full variable domain (missing parts from reference TRBV5-6 and TRBJ2-5): DAGVTQSPTHLIKTRGQQVTLRCSPKSGHDTVSWYQQALGQGPQFIFQYYEEEERQRGNFPDRFSGHQFPNYSSELNVNALLLGDSALYLCASSQEGVWQETQYFGPGTRLLVL.

The genes are TRBV2 and TRBJ2-1; weak D call: TRBD2 (5 bases). V shed 11 bases and J shed 9 bases, with 20 bases lying between them. The CDR3 sequence is 13 residues long. The germline CDR1 and CDR2 sequences are SNHLY and FYNNEI. The DNA for the CDR3 is TGTGCCTCAATCCAGTTCGCGGCGGGTGAGCAGTTCTTC. Protein sequence: CASIQFAAGEQFF.

The gene calls are TRBV6-5 and TRBJ1-2, with 8 bases matching TRBD1. V lost 7 bases, J lost 8 bases, and 9 bases stayed unmatched. Germline V gives CDR1 MNHEY, CDR2 SVGAGI. CDR3 length: 13 residues. CDR3 nucleotide sequence: TGTGCCAGCACCACGGGACAGGAAGGGGGCTACACCTTC. Translated: CASTTGQEGGYTF.

This chain uses TRBV27 with TRBJ2-4; TRBD1 is a possible D gene (6 bases). The CDR3 sequence is 14 residues long. Germline assignment: CDR1 MNHEY and CDR2 SMNVEV (reference sequence). Trimming took 5 bases from V and 4 from J, leaving 12 bases between them. CDR3 sequence reads: CASSQPGQKNIQYF. The CDR3 DNA reads TGTGCCAGCAGTCAACCGGGACAAAAAAACATTCAGTACTTC.

This clone has only one observation. The rearrangement links TRBV9 to TRBJ1-3; TRBD1 agrees at 7 bases. V lost 2 bases, J lost 4 bases, and 6 bases stayed unmatched. Germline CDR1 is SGDLS and CDR2 is YYNGEE. CDR3 size: 15 residues. CDR3 residues: CASSVSQGGGNTIYF. In DNA form, the CDR3 reads TGTGCCAGCAGCGTCTCCCAGGGGGGAGGAAACACCATATATTTT.

The chain uses TRBV3-1 (or the pseudogene TRBV3-2) and TRBJ1-1, with D perhaps matching TRBD1 (5 bases). Germline V CDR1 and CDR2: LGHDT, YNNKEL (reference sequence). The CDR3 extends over 14 amino acids. V was clipped by 4 bases and J by 4 bases, with 13 bases between them. For the CDR3, the DNA is TGTGCCAGCAGCCCCAGGGAGGTCAGCACTGAAGCTTTCTTT. Amino acids: CASSPREVSTEAFF.

This clone was recorded once. Germline and junction disagree at one end, which may indicate a read error. The chain couples TRBV3-1 (or the pseudogene TRBV3-2) to TRBJ2-6; the D is unclear. Germline V gene data show CDR1 as LGHDT and CDR2 as YNNKEL (reference sequence). This CDR3 contains 13 residues. The CDR3 region has the DNA TGTGCCAGCAGCCCCTCTCGGGCCAACGTCCTGACTTTC. Translating it yields CASSPSRANVLTF.

The V gene is TRBV6-5, the J gene TRBJ1-2, with 7 bases identical to TRBD1. The CDR3 runs 15 residues. V shed 6 bases and J 5 bases; nucleotides not matched to a gene: 12. Germline CDR1 reads MNHEY; CDR2 reads SVGAGI. CDR3 bases: TGTGCCAGCAGGAGGGGGCCAGGGGAAGGGTATGGCTACACCTTC. Amino acids: CASRRGPGEGYGYTF.